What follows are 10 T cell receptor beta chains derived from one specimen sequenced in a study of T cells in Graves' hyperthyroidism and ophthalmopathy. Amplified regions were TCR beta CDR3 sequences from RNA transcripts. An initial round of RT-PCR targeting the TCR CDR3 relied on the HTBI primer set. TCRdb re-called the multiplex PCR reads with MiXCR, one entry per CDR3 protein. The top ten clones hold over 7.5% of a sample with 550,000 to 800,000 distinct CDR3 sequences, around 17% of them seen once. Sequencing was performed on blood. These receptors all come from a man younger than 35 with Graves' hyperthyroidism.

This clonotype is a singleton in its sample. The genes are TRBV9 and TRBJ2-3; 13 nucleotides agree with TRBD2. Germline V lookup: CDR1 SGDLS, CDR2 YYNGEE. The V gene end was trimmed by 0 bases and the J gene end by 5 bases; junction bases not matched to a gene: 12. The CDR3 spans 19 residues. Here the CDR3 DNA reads TGTGCCAGCAGCGTAGATCCCGTCACTAGCGGGAGGGGTCTAGATACGCAGTATTTT. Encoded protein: CASSVDPVTSGRGLDTQYF.

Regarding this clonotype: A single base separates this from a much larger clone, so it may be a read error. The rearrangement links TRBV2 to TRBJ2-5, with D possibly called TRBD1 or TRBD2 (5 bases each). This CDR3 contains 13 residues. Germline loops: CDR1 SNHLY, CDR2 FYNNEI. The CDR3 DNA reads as TGTGCCGGCAGTGGGGACCGCCAAGAGACCCAGTACTTC. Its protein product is CAGSGDRQETQYF. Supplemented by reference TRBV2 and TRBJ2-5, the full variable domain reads EPEVTQTPSHQVTQMGQEVILRCVPISNHLYFYWYRQILGQKVEFLVSFYNNEISEKSEIFDDQFSVERPDGSNFTLKIRSTKLEDSAMYFCAGSGDRQETQYFGPGTRLLVL.

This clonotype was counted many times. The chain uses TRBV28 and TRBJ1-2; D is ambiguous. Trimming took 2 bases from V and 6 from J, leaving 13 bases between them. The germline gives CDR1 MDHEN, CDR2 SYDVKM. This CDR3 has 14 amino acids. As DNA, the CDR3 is TGTGCCAGCAGTTTAGCGGGAGGGTTAGATGGCTACACCTTC. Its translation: CASSLAGGLDGYTF.

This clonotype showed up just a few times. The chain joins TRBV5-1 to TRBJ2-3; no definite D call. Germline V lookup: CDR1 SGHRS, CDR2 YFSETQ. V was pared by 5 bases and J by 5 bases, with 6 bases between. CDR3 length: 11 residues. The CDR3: CASRKLDTQYF. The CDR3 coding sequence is TGCGCCAGCAGAAAATTAGATACGCAGTATTTT.

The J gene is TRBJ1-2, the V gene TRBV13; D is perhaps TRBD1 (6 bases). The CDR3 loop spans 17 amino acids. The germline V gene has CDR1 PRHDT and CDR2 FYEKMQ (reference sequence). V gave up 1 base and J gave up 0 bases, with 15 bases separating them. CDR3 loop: CASSLAGLGGTNYGYTF. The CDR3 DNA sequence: TGTGCCAGCAGCTTAGCGGGCCTCGGGGGCACTAACTATGGCTACACCTTC.

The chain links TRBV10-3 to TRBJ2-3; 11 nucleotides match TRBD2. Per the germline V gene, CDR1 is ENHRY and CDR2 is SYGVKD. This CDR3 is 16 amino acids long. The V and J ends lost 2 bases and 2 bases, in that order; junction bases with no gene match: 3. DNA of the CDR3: TGTGCCATCAGTGAGCTAGCGGGAGGCACCACAGATACGCAGTATTTT. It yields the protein CAISELAGGTTDTQYF.

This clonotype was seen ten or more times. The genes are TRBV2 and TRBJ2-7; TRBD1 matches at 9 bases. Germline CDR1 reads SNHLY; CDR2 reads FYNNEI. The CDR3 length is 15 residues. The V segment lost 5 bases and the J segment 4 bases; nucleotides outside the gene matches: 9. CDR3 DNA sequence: TGTGCCAGCAGTTCGGGACAGGGTTTATGGTACGAGCAGTACTTC. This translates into CASSSGQGLWYEQYF.

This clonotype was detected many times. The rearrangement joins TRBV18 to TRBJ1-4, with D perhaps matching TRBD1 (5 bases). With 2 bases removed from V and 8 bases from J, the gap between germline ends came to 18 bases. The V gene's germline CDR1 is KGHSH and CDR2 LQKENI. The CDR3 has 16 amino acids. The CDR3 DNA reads TGTGCCAGCTCACCAACAAGCGGCGGAGGGGTCGAAAAACTGTTTTTT. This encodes CASSPTSGGGVEKLFF.

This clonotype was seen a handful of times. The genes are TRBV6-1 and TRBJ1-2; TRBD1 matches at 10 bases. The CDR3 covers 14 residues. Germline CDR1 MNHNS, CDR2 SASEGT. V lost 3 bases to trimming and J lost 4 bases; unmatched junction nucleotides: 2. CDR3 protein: CASSETGGSYGYTF. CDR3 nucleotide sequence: TGTGCCAGCAGTGAGACAGGGGGCAGCTATGGCTACACCTTC.

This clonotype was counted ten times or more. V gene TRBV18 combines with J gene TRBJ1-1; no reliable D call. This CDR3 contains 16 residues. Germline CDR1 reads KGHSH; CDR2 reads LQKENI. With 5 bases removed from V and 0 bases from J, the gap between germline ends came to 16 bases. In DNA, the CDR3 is TGTGCCAGCTCATCGGATGCGATAACAATGAACACTGAAGCTTTCTTT. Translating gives CASSSDAITMNTEAFF.